Listed below are T cell receptor beta chains from one sample, sequenced in a study of response to subunit inactivated influenza vaccine. TCRdb re-called the RT-PCR reads with MiXCR, one entry per CDR3 protein. The sample lists hundreds of thousands of distinct CDR3 sequences, 25% occurring once. The sequencing used CD4+ T cells sorted from PBMCs, collected about 5 days after vaccination. The source is a man between 45 and 60 years old who received an inactivated influenza vaccine. CDR3s include the opening cysteine and the closing phenylalanine or tryptophan. The D gene is left open where the match is weak. For some rows the clone size is stated as once, few or many, or as a class when expanded; others skip it.

V gene	D gene	clone size	J gene	CDR3 protein	CDR3 DNA
TRBV4-3	-	-	TRBJ2-2	CASSQDPGTGELFF	TGCGCCAGCAGCCAAGATCCGGGCACCGGGGAGCTGTTTTTT
TRBV4-1	-	many	TRBJ1-5	CASSQDPNQPQHF	TGCGCCAGCAGCCAAGACCCTAATCAGCCCCAGCATTTT
TRBV7-9	-	few	TRBJ2-7	CASSPRVETYEQYF	TGTGCCAGCAGCCCCAGGGTGGAGACTTACGAGCAGTACTTC
TRBV5-1	-	many	TRBJ1-3	CASSLWHSGNTIYF	TGCGCCAGCAGCTTGTGGCACTCTGGAAACACCATATATTTT
TRBV6-5	-	few	TRBJ2-6	CASSSRPTGLSGANVLTF	TGTGCCAGCAGTTCAAGACCGACAGGCCTCTCTGGGGCCAACGTCCTGACTTTC
TRBV4-2	TRBD1	-	TRBJ2-1	CASSQGDRTYNEQFF	TGTGCCAGCAGCCAAGGGGACAGAACCTACAATGAGCAGTTCTTC
TRBV6-1	-	few	TRBJ2-7	CASSRPDRSDYEQYF	TGTGCCAGCAGCAGACCCGACAGGTCAGACTACGAGCAGTACTTC
TRBV9	TRBD2	few	TRBJ2-1	CASSVGLDTSYNEQFF	TGTGCCAGCAGCGTGGGACTAGACACCTCCTACAATGAGCAGTTCTTC
TRBV4-3	-	-	TRBJ2-1	CASSQAGSNEQFF	TGCGCCAGCAGCCAAGCAGGGTCCAATGAGCAGTTCTTC
TRBV9	-	-	TRBJ1-1	CASSAGGAEAFF	TGTGCCAGCAGCGCAGGAGGGGCTGAAGCTTTCTTT
TRBV11-1	-	-	TRBJ2-2	CASSLLYLSSNTGELFF	TGTGCCAGCAGCTTACTCTACCTCAGCTCGAACACCGGGGAGCTGTTTTTT
TRBV18	-	few	TRBJ2-1	CASSRPPLSSYNEQFF	TGTGCCAGCTCACGACCGCCCTTGAGCTCCTACAATGAGCAGTTCTTC
TRBV12-3/TRBV12-4	-	many	TRBJ2-1	CASMSTSHNEQFF	TGTGCCAGCATGAGTACCTCTCACAATGAGCAGTTCTTC
TRBV7-2	TRBD2	-	TRBJ2-3	CASSHRERGGSSNTQYF	TGTGCCAGCAGCCATCGGGAGCGGGGGGGGAGCTCGAATACGCAGTATTTT
TRBV20-1	-	-	TRBJ1-1	CSARDPSRPMNTEAFF	TGCAGTGCTAGAGACCCCAGCAGGCCCATGAACACTGAAGCTTTCTTT
TRBV10-3	TRBD1	-	TRBJ2-1	CAISESTGQGIGDEQFF	TGTGCCATCAGTGAGTCGACTGGACAGGGTATTGGGGATGAGCAGTTCTTC